The rows below give T cell receptor beta chains drawn from one sample of a study of neurological immune-mediated disorders. TCRdb reanalysed the 5' RACE reads using MiXCR and keeps one entry per CDR3 protein. The data show tens of thousands of distinct CDR3 sequences, approximately 13% seen once. The sequencing sample was made of PBMCs. Every receptor here comes from a woman aged 60-70 years with HTLV-1-associated myelopathy (HAM/TSP). Each CDR3 is given with its conserved first and last residue. A D gene is named only where the DNA matches it firmly. Rows may omit the clone size; those that give it use once, few, many or a size class.

v_call	j_call	clone_size	d_call	cdr3_nt	cdr3_aa
TRBV5-5	TRBJ1-1	many	.	TGTGCCAGCAGCTTGTTCGGAGGGAACACTGAAGCTTTCTTT	CASSLFGGNTEAFF
TRBV7-9	TRBJ2-3	many	.	TGTGCCAGCAGCCCCGACTACAGCAGAGATACGCAGTATTTT	CASSPDYSRDTQYF
TRBV7-9	TRBJ2-2	many	.	TGTGCCAGCAGCTACACCAGGGGATTCCAGAACACCGGGGAGCTGTTTTTT	CASSYTRGFQNTGELFF
TRBV9	TRBJ2-5	many	.	TGTGCCAGCAGCGTAGGGCAGAACCAAGAGACCCAGTACTTC	CASSVGQNQETQYF
TRBV3-1	TRBJ1-1	many	TRBD1	TGTGCCAGCAGCTACCGGACAGGAAAAGCTTTCTTT	CASSYRTGKAFF
TRBV29-1	TRBJ1-1	many	.	TGCAGCGTTCGGAGGGGGGGAAGAAACACTGAAGCTTTCTTT	CSVRRGGRNTEAFF
TRBV15	TRBJ2-7	many	.	TGTGCCACCAAACCCCGATCAGGGGGGTCCTACGAGCAGTACTTC	CATKPRSGGSYEQYF
TRBV7-2	TRBJ2-2	many	TRBD2	TGTGCCAGCAGCTTACACGGGGGGGCGGGCACCGGGGAGCTGTTTTTT	CASSLHGGAGTGELFF
TRBV6-4	TRBJ2-1	many	.	TGTGCCAGCAGTGCTTTCAGTATCAGCTCCTACAATGAGCAGTTCTTC	CASSAFSISSYNEQFF
TRBV29-1	TRBJ1-2	many	.	TGCAGCGTTGACACGGGTTATGGCTACACCTTC	CSVDTGYGYTF
TRBV11-2	TRBJ2-3	medium-sized	.	TGTGCCAGCAGCTTACCCGGTTCCACAGATACGCAGTATTTT	CASSLPGSTDTQYF
TRBV3-1	TRBJ2-2	many	.	TGTGCCAGCAGCCCAATTCTAACCAGGTACACCGGGGAGCTGTTTTTT	CASSPILTRYTGELFF
TRBV5-1	TRBJ2-5	many	TRBD1	TGCGCCAGCAGCCAACAGGGGTACCAAGAGACCCAGTACTTC	CASSQQGYQETQYF
TRBV5-1	TRBJ2-5	many	.	TGCGCCAGCAGCTTTCAGGGACTCCAAGAGACCCAGTACTTC	CASSFQGLQETQYF
TRBV5-6	TRBJ2-7	many	.	TGTGCCAGCAGCTTGGGGCAGACCAATTACGAGCAGTACTTC	CASSLGQTNYEQYF
TRBV20-1	TRBJ2-4	many	.	TGCAGTGCCCTGGAGCGCGGGGCAGCCAAAAACATTCAGTACTTC	CSALERGAAKNIQYF
TRBV6-6	TRBJ2-7	many	.	TGTGCCAGCAGTTACGGGGACAACGAGCAGTACTTC	CASSYGDNEQYF
TRBV5-3	TRBJ1-4	many	.	TGTGCCAGAAGCTCGACAGCGCCCGGAGAAAAACTGTTTTTT	CARSSTAPGEKLFF
TRBV20-1	TRBJ1-2	many	TRBD1	TGCAGTGCTAGGACCGACAGGGGCCTCTATGGCTACACCTTC	CSARTDRGLYGYTF
TRBV5-6	TRBJ1-5	many	TRBD1	TGTGCCAGCAGCTTGGGACAGGGAAGAGGTCAGCCCCAGCATTTT	CASSLGQGRGQPQHF
TRBV20-1	TRBJ1-4	many	.	TGCAGTGCGAGGTGGCAGGGGAAGGAAAAACTGTTTTTT	CSARWQGKEKLFF
TRBV20-1	TRBJ2-5	many	.	TGCAGTGCTCGTCCGACAGGAAGGATTAAAGAGACCCAGTACTTC	CSARPTGRIKETQYF
TRBV7-2	TRBJ1-2	many	.	TGTGCCAGCAGCTCCAGTCGTAACTATGGCTACACCTTC	CASSSSRNYGYTF
TRBV5-1	TRBJ1-1	many	.	TGCGCCAGCAGCGAGGTAAGGGGAGGCACTGAAGCTTTCTTT	CASSEVRGGTEAFF
TRBV5-1	TRBJ2-1	many	TRBD1	TGCGCCAGTGGACAGGGAAGAAATGAGCAGTTCTTC	CASGQGRNEQFF
TRBV11-2	TRBJ1-3	many	.	TGTGCCAGCAGCCCCAACGGCTTTGGAAACACCATATATTTT	CASSPNGFGNTIYF
TRBV18	TRBJ2-5	many	TRBD2	TGTGCCAGCACCGAGACTAGCGGGAGAGGGCTGACCCAGTACTTC	CASTETSGRGLTQYF
TRBV7-9	TRBJ2-1	.	.	.	CASSFYICSARGPGTSVNEQFF
TRBV5-1	TRBJ2-2	.	.	TGCGCCAGCAGCGTTGAAGGAGTCGCCGGGGAGCTGTTTTTT	CASSVEGVAGELFF
TRBV29-1	TRBJ1-1	many	.	TGCAGCGTTGAAGGCAGGGGAGCTGAAGCTTTCTTT	CSVEGRGAEAFF
TRBV12-3/TRBV12-4	TRBJ2-7	many	TRBD2	TGTGCCAGCAGTTTATACCAGCGGGGAAACGAGCAGTACTTC	CASSLYQRGNEQYF
TRBV20-1	TRBJ2-3	many	.	TGCAGTGCTAGATCTCGAGGGGATACGCAGTATTTT	CSARSRGDTQYF
TRBV4-1	TRBJ1-2	.	.	TGCGCCAGCAGCCCCCGTGGACAGTATGGCTACACCTTC	CASSPRGQYGYTF
TRBV5-5	TRBJ1-5	.	TRBD1	TGTGCCAGCAGCGAAGGGACAGGGGGCTCGGGTCAGCCCCAGCATTTT	CASSEGTGGSGQPQHF
TRBV5-4	TRBJ2-2	few	.	TGTGCCAGCAGCCAACCACACACCGGGGAGCTGTTTTTT	CASSQPHTGELFF
TRBV7-2	TRBJ1-2	many	TRBD1	TGTGCCAGCAGCTTAGGGACAGGGTCTGGCTACACCTTC	CASSLGTGSGYTF
TRBV6-2/TRBV6-3	TRBJ2-7	many	.	TGTGCCGCAAGAGACGTGGGCCCTGGGGGCGAGCAGTACTTC	CAARDVGPGGEQYF
TRBV20-1	TRBJ2-1	many	.	TGCAGTGCTAGAGGCCCTACAGGAGCACCGTTCTTC	CSARGPTGAPFF
TRBV11-2	TRBJ1-2	many	TRBD1	TGTGCCAGCAGGCGGGACAGGGGGCCGGGGGGCTACACCTTC	CASRRDRGPGGYTF
TRBV20-1	TRBJ2-1	.	.	TGCAGTGCTAGAGGGAGGGAGGGGGCTAGCGGGTTCTACAATGAGCAGTTCTTC	CSARGREGASGFYNEQFF
TRBV6-6	TRBJ1-3	many	TRBD1	TGTGCCAGCAGTTACTCTTTCCGCCTCGGGACAGCCGGAAACACCATATATTTT	CASSYSFRLGTAGNTIYF
TRBV14	TRBJ1-2	many	.	TGTGCCAGCAGCCAAGTTGGTATGGCACTTTACACCTTC	CASSQVGMALYTF
TRBV19	TRBJ1-2	many	TRBD1	TGTGCCAGTAGGGGACAGGGGATAGACTACACCTTC	CASRGQGIDYTF
TRBV5-1	TRBJ2-5	many	.	TGCGCCAGCAGCGTACCTACCTCTACAGTCCAAGAGACCCAGTACTTC	CASSVPTSTVQETQYF
TRBV7-8	TRBJ2-1	.	.	TGTGCCAGCAGCCCCTTCCCACTGTGCTCCTACAATGAGCAGTTCTTC	CASSPFPLCSYNEQFF
TRBV5-1	TRBJ2-3	many	.	TGCGCCAGCAGCACCGAGGGGCCTCCGGGGCCGTATACGCAGTATTTT	CASSTEGPPGPYTQYF
TRBV20-1	TRBJ2-3	.	.	TGCAGTGCTAGTCCCTCGGATACGCAGTATTTT	CSASPSDTQYF
TRBV7-9	TRBJ2-3	many	TRBD2	TGTGCCAGCAGCTTAGTAGCGGGAGGAGGCACAGATACGCAGTATTTT	CASSLVAGGGTDTQYF
TRBV6-1	TRBJ2-7	many	TRBD1	TGTGCCAGCAGTGCGGGACAGGGGGCCGTCTACGAGCAGTACTTC	CASSAGQGAVYEQYF
TRBV7-9	TRBJ2-7	.	TRBD1	TGTGCTATCGTGACCGACAGGGCGAACGAGCAGTACTTC	CAIVTDRANEQYF
TRBV29-1	TRBJ2-7	many	.	TGCAGCGTTGAAATCGGACAGCTTTCCTACGAGCAGTACTTC	CSVEIGQLSYEQYF
TRBV9	TRBJ2-3	many	.	TGTGCCAGCAGCGTAGCCCCCGACGTGCGACATACGCAGTATTTT	CASSVAPDVRHTQYF
TRBV3-1	TRBJ1-2	many	.	TGTGCCAGCAGCCAAGATGGACGGTCGGGTGGCTACACCTTC	CASSQDGRSGGYTF
TRBV24-1	TRBJ2-3	many	.	TGTGCCACCAGTGATTTTGTGAGCGGGGATACGCAGTATTTT	CATSDFVSGDTQYF
TRBV20-1	TRBJ2-2	many	.	TGCAGTGCTAGGGGAACTCCAACCGGGGAGCTGTTTTTT	CSARGTPTGELFF
TRBV9	TRBJ2-2	.	.	TGTGCCAGCAGCGTAGCTGGAGGGGGCACCGGGGAGCTGTTTTTT	CASSVAGGGTGELFF
TRBV13	TRBJ1-1	many	.	TGTGCCAGTCTGAGAGGGGGGGAAGCTGTGAACACTGAAGCTTTCTTT	CASLRGGEAVNTEAFF
TRBV20-1	TRBJ2-7	many	.	TGCAGTGCTAGTAGGGACTCCCACGAGCAGTACTTC	CSASRDSHEQYF